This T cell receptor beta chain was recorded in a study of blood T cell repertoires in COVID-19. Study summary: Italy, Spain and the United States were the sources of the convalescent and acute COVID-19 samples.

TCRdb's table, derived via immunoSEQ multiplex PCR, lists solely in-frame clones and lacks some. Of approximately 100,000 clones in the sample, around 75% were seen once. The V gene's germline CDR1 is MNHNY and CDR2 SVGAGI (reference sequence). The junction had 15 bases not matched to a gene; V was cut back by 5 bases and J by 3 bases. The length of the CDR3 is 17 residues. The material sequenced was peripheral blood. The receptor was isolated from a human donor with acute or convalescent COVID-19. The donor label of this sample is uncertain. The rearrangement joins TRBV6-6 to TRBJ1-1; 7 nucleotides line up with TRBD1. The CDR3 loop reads CASSLRMTGQWYTEAFF. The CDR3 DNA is TGTGCCAGCAGTCTTCGTATGACAGGGCAATGGTACACTGAAGCTTTCTTT.